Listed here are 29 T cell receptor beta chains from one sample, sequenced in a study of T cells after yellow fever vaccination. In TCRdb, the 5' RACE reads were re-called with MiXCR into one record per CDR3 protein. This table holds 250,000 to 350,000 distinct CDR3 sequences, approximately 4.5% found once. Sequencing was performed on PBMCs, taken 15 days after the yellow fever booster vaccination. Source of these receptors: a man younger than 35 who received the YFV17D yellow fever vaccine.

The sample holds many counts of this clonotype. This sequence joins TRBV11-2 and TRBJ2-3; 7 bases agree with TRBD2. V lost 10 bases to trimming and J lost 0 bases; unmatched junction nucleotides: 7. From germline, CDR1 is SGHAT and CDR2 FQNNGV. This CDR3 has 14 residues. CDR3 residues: CATGGSASTDTQYF. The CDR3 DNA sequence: TGTGCCACCGGGGGGTCCGCTAGCACAGATACGCAGTATTTT. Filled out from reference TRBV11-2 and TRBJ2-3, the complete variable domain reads EAGVAQSPRYKIIEKRQSVAFWCNPISGHATLYWYQQILGQGPKLLIQFQNNGVVDDSQLPKDRFSAERLKGVDSTLKIQPAKLEDSAVYLCATGGSASTDTQYFGPGTRLTVL.

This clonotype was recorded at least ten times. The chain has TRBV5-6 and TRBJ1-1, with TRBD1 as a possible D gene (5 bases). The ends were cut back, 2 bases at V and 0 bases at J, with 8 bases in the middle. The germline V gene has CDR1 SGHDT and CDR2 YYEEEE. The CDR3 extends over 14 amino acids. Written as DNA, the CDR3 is TGTGCCAGCAGCTTAATGGGGGTGAACACTGAAGCTTTCTTT. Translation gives CASSLMGVNTEAFF.

The CDR3 DNA reads TGCAGGGGCATACCTGGGGCGGTTATCAATGAGCAGTTCTTC. Translated: CRGIPGAVINEQFF. This sequence joins TRBV20-1 and TRBJ2-1; D may be TRBD1 (5 bases). The CDR3 extends over 14 amino acids. Germline assignment: CDR1 DFQATT and CDR2 SNEGSKA (reference sequence).

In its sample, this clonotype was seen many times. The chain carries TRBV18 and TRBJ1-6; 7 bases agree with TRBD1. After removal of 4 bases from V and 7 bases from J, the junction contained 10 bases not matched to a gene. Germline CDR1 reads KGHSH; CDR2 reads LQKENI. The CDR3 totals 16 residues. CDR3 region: CASSRRGGQLNSPLHF. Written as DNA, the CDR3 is TGTGCCAGCTCACGGCGAGGGGGACAGTTAAATTCACCCCTCCACTTT.

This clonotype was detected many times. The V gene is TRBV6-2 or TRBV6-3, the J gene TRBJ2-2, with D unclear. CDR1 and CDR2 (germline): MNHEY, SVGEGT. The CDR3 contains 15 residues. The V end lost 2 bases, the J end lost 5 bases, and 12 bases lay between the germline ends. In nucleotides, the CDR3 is TGTGCCAGCAGTTACATTAGGGCGAGGACCGGGGAGCTGTTTTTT. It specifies CASSYIRARTGELFF.

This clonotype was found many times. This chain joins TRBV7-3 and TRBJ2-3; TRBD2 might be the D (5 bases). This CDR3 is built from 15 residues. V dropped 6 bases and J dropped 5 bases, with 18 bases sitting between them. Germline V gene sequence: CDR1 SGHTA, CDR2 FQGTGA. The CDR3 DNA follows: TGTGCCAGCAGACAACGGGGAGCGGCGGGAGATACGCAGTATTTT. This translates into CASRQRGAAGDTQYF.

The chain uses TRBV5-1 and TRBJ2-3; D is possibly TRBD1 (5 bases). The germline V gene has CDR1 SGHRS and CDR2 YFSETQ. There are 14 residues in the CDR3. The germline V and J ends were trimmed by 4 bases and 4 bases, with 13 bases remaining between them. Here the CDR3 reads CASSPGDSSDTQYF. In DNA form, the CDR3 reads TGCGCCAGCAGCCCCGGCGACAGTTCAGATACGCAGTATTTT.

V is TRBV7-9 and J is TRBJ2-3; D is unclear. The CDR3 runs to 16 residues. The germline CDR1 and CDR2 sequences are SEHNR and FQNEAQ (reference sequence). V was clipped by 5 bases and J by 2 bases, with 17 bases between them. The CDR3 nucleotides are TGTGCCAGCAGCCGAACCGGGCACCGACTCACAGATACGCAGTATTTT. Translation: CASSRTGHRLTDTQYF.

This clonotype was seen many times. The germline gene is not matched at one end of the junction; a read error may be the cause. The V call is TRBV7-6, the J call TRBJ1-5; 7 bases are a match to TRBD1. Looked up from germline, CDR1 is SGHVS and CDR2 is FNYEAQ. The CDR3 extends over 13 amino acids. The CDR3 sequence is CASSLGGSQPQHF. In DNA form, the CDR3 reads TGTGCCAGCAGTTTAGGGGGCAGTCAGCCCCAGCATTTT. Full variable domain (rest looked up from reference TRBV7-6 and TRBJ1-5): GAGVSQSPRYKVTKRGQDVALRCDPISGHVSLYWYRQALGQGPEFLTYFNYEAQQDKSGLPNDRFSAERPEGSISTLTIQRTEQRDSAMYRCASSLGGSQPQHFGDGTRLSIL.

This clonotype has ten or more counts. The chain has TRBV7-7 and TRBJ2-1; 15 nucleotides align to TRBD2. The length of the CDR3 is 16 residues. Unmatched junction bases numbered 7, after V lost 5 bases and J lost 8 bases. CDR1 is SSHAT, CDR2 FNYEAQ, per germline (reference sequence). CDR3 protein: CASSPGLAGGIDEQFF. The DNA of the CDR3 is TGTGCCAGCAGCCCGGGACTAGCGGGGGGTATTGATGAGCAGTTCTTC.

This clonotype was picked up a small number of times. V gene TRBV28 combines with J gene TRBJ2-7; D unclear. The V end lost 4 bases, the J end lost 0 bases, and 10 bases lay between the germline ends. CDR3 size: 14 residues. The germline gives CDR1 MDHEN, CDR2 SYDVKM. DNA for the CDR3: TGTGCCAGCAGTTCAATGGATAGCTCCTACGAGCAGTACGTC. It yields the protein CASSSMDSSYEQYV.

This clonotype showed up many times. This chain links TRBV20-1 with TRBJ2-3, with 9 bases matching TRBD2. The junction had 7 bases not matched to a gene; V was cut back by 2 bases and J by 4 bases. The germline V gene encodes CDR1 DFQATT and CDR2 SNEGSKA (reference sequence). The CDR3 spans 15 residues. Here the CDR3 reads CSARRAGGRADTQYF. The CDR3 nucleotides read TGCAGTGCTAGAAGAGCGGGGGGCCGAGCAGATACGCAGTATTTT.

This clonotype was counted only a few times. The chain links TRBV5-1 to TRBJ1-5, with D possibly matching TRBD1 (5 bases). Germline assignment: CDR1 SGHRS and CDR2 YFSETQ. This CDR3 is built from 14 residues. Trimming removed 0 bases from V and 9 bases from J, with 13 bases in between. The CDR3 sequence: CASSLEGGGGPQHF. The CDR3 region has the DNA TGCGCCAGCAGCTTGGAAGGAGGCGGGGGGCCCCAGCATTTT.

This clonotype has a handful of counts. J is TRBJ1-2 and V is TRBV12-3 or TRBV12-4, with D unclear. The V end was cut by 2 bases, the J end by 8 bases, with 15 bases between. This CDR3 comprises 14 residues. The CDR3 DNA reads TGTGCCAGCAGTTTAACTGGGAGTCTCAAGGGCTACACCTTC. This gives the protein CASSLTGSLKGYTF.

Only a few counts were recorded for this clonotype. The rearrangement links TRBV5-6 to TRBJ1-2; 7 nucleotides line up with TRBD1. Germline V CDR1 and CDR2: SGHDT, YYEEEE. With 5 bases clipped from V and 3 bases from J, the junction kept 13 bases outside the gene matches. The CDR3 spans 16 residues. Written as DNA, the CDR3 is TGTGCCAGCAGAATGGTTTCGTCAGGGGGGCACTATGGCTACACCTTC. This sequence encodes CASRMVSSGGHYGYTF.

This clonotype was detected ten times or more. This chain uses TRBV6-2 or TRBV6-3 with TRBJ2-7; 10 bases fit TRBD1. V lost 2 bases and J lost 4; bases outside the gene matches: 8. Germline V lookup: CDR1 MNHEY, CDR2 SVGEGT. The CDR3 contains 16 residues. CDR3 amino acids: CASSYEGTGVRYEQYF. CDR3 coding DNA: TGTGCCAGCAGTTACGAAGGGACAGGGGTCAGATACGAGCAGTACTTC.

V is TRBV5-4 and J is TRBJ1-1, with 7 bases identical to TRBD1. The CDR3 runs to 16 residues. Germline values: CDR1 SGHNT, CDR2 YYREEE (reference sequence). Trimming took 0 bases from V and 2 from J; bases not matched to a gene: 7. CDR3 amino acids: CASSLAMTGRNTEAFF. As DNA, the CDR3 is TGTGCCAGCAGCTTGGCGATGACAGGGAGAAACACTGAAGCTTTCTTT.

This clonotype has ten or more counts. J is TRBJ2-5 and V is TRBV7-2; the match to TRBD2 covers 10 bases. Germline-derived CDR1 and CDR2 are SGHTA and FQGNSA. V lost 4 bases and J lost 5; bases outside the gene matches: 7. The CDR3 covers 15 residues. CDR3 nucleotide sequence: TGTGCCAGCAGCTCACCGGGACTAGCGATGGAGACCCAGTACTTC. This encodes CASSSPGLAMETQYF.

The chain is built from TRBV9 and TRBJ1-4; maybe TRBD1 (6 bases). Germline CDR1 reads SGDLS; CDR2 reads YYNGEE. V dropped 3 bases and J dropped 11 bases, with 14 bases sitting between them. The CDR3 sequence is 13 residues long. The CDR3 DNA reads TGTGCCAGCAGCGCGACAGGTTTGGGGAAACTGTTTTTT. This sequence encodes CASSATGLGKLFF. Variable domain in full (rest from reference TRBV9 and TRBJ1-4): DSGVTQTPKHLITATGQRVTLRCSPRSGDLSVYWYQQSLDQGLQFLIQYYNGEERAKGNILERFSAQQFPDLHSELNLSSLELGDSALYFCASSATGLGKLFFGSGTQLSVL.

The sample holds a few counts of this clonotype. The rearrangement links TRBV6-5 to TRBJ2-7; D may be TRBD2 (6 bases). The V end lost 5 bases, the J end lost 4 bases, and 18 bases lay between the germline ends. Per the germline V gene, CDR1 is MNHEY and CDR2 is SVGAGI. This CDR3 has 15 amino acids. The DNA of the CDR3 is TGTGCCAGCAGTCAGGTCCGGGGGTCTACGTACGAGCAGTACTTC. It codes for CASSQVRGSTYEQYF.

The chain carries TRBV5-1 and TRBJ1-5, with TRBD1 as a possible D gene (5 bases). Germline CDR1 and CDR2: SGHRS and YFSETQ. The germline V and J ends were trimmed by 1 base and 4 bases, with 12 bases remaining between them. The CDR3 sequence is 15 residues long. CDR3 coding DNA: TGCGCCAGCAGCTTGTCAGGCCAGGGAAATCAGCCCCAGCATTTT. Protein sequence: CASSLSGQGNQPQHF.

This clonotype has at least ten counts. CDR3 loop: CASSFRARLLGTTYEQYF. CDR3 DNA: TGTGCCAGCAGTTTTAGGGCAAGGCTGCTGGGTACAACCTACGAGCAGTACTTC. The chain recombines TRBV12-3 or TRBV12-4 with TRBJ2-7; D remains ambiguous. This CDR3 has 18 amino acids. V lost 3 bases, J lost 2 bases, and 23 bases lay in between.

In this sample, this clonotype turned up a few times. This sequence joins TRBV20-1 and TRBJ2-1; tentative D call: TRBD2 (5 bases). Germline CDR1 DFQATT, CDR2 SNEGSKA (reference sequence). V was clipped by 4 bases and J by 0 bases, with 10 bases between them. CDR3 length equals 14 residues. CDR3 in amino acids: CSATRGASYNEQFF. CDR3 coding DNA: TGCAGTGCTACCCGGGGTGCCTCCTACAATGAGCAGTTCTTC.

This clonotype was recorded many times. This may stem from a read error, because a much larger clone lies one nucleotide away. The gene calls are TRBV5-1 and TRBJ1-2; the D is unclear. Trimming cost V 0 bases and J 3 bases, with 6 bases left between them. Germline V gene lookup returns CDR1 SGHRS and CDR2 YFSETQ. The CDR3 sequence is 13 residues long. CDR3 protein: CASSLEQHYGYTF. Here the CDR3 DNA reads TGCGCCAGCAGCTTGGAACAGCACTATGGCTACACCTTC.

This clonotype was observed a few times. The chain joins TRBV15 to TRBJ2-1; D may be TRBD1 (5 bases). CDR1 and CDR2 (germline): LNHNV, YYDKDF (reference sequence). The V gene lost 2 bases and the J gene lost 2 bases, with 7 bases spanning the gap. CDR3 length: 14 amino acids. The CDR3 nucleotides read TGTGCCACCAGCAGACAGGGTACCTACAATGAGCAGTTCTTC. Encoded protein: CATSRQGTYNEQFF.

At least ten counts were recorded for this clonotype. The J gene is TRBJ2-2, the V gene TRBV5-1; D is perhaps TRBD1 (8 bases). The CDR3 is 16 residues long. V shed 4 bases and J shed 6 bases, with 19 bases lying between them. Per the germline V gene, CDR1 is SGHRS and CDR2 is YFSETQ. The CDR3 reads CASSPGGTGWAGELFF. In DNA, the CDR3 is TGCGCCAGCAGCCCCGGGGGGACAGGATGGGCCGGGGAGCTGTTTTTT.

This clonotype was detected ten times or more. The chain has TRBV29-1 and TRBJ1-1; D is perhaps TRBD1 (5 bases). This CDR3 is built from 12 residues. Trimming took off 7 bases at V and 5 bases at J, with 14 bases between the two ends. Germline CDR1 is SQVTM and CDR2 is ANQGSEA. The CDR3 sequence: CSANGARTEAFF. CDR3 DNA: TGCAGCGCAAACGGGGCTAGGACTGAAGCTTTCTTT.

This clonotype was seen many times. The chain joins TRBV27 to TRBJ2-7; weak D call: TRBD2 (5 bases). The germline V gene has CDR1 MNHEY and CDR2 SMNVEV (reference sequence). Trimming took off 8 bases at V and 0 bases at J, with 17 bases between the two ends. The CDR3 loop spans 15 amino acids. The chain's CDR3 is CASAISTGFSYEQYV. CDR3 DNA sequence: TGTGCCAGCGCAATCAGCACGGGGTTCTCCTACGAGCAGTACGTC.

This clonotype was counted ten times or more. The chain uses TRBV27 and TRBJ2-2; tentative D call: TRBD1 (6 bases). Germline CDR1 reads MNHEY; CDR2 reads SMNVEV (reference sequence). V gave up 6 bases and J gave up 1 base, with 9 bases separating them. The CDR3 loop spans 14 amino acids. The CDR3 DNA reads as TGTGCCAGCAGGCGGACAGAGAACACCGGGGAGCTGTTTTTT. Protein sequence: CASRRTENTGELFF.